The entry below describes one T cell receptor beta chain. The data were taken from a study of blood T cell repertoires in COVID-19. In the study overall: Both acute and convalescent COVID-19 samples were obtained from the United States, Italy and Spain. PBMCs, B-cell-depleted T cells, or T cells were the source of the cDNA or gDNA that made up the material.

Trimming removed 4 bases from V and 6 bases from J; junction bases left unmatched: 6. Germline V gives CDR1 LGHNA, CDR2 YNFKEQ. The CDR3 is 14 amino acids. Per the original data handling: Nucleated cell counts were estimated from reference gene primer amplification. Clones were read by immunoSEQ multiplex PCR, and TCRdb kept only the in-frame ones, dropping some. V and J calls and clone size are copied from that table; D and trimming were computed from the DNA. The sample carries 250,000 to 300,000 clones, approximately 90% recorded once. The sample consisted of peripheral blood. The TCR originated in a woman aged 35 to 49 who had recovered from COVID-19. This chain connects TRBV4-2 to TRBJ1-2; 9 bases line up with TRBD1. This chain's CDR3 is CASSPRDRDNGYTF. The CDR3 DNA sequence: TGTGCCAGCAGCCCTCGGGACAGGGACAATGGCTACACCTTC.